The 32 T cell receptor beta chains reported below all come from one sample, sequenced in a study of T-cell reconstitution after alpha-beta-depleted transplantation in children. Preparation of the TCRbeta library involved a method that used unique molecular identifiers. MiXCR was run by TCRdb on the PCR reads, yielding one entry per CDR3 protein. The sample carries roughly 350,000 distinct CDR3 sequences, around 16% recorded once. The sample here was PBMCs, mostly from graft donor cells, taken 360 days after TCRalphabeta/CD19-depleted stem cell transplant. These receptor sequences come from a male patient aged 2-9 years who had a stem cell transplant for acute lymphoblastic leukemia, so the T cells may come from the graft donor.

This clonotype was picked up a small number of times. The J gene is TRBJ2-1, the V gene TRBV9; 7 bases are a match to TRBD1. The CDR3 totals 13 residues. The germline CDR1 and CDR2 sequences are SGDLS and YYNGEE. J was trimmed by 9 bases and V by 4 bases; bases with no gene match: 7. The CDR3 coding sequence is TGTGCCAGCAGCCTTCCCTCAGGGGGTGAGCAGTTCTTC. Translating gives CASSLPSGGEQFF.

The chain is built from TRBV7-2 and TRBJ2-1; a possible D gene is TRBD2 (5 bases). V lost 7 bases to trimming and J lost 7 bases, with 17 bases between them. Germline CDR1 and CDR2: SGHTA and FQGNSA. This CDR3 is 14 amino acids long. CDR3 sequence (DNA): TGTGCCAGCAACTGGGCGGGCGTCGGGAATGAGCAGTTCTTC. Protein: CASNWAGVGNEQFF.

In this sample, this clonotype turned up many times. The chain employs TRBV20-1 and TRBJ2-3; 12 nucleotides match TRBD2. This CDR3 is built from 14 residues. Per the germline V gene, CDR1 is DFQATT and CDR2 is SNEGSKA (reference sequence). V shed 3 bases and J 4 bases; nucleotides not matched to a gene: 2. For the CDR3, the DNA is TGCAGTGCTAGGACTAGCGGGAGCTCAGATACGCAGTATTTT. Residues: CSARTSGSSDTQYF.

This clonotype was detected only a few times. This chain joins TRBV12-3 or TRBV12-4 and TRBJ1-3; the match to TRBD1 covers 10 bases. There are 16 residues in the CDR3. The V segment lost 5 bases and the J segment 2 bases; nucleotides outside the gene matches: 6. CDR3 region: CASSPRTGGTGNTIYF. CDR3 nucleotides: TGTGCCAGCAGTCCCCGGACAGGGGGAACTGGAAACACCATATATTTT.

The CDR3 coding sequence is TGCGCCAGCAGCCGAGACGACAAGTACGGAAACACCATATATTTT. Its protein product is CASSRDDKYGNTIYF. The gene calls are TRBV4-1 and TRBJ1-3; no firm D call. The CDR3 length is 15 residues. The germline V gene has CDR1 MGHRA and CDR2 YSYEKL. V dropped 4 bases and J dropped 4 bases, with 14 bases sitting between them.

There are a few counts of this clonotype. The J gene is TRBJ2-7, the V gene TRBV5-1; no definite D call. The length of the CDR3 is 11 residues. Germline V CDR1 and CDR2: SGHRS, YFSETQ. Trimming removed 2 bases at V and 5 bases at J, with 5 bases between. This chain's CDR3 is CASSFGNEQYF. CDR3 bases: TGCGCCAGCAGCTTTGGGAACGAGCAGTACTTC. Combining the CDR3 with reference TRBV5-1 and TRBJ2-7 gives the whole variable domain KAGVTQTPRYLIKTRGQQVTLSCSPISGHRSVSWYQQTPGQGLQFLFEYFSETQRNKGNFPGRFSGRQFSNSRSEMNVSTLELGDSALYLCASSFGNEQYFGPGTRLTVT.

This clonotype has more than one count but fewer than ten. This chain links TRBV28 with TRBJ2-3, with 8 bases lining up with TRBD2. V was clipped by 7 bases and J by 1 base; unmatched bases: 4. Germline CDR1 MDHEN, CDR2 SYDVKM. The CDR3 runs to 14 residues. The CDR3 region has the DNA TGTGCCAGCACAACTAGCGGCCGCACAGATACGCAGTATTTT. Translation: CASTTSGRTDTQYF.

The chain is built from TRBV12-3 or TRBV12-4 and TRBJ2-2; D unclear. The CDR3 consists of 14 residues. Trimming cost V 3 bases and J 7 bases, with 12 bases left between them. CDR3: CASSLGRESGELFF. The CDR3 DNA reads TGTGCCAGCAGTTTGGGAAGAGAGAGCGGGGAGCTGTTTTTT.

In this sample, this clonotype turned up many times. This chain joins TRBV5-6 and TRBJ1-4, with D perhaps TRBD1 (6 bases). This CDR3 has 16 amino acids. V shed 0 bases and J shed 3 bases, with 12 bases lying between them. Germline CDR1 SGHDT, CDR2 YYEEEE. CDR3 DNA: TGTGCCAGCAGCTTGGCCGACAGGTTGTCTAATGAAAAACTGTTTTTT. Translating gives CASSLADRLSNEKLFF.

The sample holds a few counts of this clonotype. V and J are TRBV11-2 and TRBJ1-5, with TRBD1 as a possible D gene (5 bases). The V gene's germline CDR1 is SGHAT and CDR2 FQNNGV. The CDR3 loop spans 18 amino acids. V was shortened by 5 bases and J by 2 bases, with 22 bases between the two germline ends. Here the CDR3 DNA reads TGTGCCAGCAGCCCCGCCCGTTCGGGGGTAGTAGGCAATCAGCCCCAGCATTTT. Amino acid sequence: CASSPARSGVVGNQPQHF.

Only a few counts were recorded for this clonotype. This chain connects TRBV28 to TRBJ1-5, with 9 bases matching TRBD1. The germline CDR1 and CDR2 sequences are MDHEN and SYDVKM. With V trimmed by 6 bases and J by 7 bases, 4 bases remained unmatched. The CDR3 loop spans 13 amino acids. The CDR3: CASSRDREQPQHF. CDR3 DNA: TGTGCCAGCAGCCGGGACAGGGAACAGCCCCAGCATTTT.

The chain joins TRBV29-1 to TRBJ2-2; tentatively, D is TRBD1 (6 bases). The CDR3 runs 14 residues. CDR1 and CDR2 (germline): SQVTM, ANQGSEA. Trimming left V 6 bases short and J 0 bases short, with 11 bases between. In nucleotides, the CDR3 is TGCAGCGTCCGTCAGGGGACGAACACCGGGGAGCTGTTTTTT. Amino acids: CSVRQGTNTGELFF.

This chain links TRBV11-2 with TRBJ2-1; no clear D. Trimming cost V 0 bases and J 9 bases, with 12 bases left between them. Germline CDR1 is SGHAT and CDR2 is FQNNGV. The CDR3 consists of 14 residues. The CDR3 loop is CASSLDLAISEQFF. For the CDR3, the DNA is TGTGCCAGCAGCTTAGATTTAGCTATTAGTGAGCAGTTCTTC.

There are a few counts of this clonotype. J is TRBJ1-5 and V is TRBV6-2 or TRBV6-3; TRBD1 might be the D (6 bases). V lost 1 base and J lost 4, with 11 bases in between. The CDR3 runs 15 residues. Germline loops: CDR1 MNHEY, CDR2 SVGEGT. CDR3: CASSYFTGRNQPQHF. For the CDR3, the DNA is TGTGCCAGCAGTTACTTTACAGGGCGGAATCAGCCCCAGCATTTT.

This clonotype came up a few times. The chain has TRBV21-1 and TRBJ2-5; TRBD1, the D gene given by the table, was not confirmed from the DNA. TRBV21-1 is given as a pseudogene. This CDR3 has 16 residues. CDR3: CASSKGTGHKGEIQYF. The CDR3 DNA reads TGTGCCAGCAGCAAAGGGACGGGACATAAGGGAGAGATCCAGTACTTC.

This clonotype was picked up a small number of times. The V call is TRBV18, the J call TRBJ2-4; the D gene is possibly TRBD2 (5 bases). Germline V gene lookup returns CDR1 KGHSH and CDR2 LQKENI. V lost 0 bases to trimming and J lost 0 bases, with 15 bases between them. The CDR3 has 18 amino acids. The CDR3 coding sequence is TGTGCCAGCTCACCACCTTTCCAGCGGATACTAGCCAAAAACATTCAGTACTTC. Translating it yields CASSPPFQRILAKNIQYF. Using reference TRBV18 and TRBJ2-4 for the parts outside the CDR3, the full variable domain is NAGVMQNPRHLVRRRGQEARLRCSPMKGHSHVYWYRQLPEEGLKFMVYLQKENIIDESGMPKERFSAEFPKEGPSILRIQQVVRGDSAAYFCASSPPFQRILAKNIQYFGAGTRLSVL.

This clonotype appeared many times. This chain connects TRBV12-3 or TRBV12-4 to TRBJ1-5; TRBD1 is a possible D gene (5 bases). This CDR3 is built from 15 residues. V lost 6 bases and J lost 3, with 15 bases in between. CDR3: CASSPRAGFNQPQHF. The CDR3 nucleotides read TGTGCCAGCAGCCCTCGTGCAGGGTTCAATCAGCCCCAGCATTTT.

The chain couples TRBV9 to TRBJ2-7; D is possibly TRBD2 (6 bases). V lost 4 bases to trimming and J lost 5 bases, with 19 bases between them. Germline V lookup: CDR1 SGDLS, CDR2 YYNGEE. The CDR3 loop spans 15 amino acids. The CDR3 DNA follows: TGTGCCAGCAGCCTATCGGAGGGCTTTAGGGACGAGCAGTACTTC. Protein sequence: CASSLSEGFRDEQYF.

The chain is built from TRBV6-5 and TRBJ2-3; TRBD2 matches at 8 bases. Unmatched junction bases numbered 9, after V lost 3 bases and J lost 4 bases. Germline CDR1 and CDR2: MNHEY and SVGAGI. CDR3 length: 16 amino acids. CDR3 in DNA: TGTGCCAGCAGTTATTACTCCGGGACTAGACCAGATACGCAGTATTTT. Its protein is CASSYYSGTRPDTQYF.

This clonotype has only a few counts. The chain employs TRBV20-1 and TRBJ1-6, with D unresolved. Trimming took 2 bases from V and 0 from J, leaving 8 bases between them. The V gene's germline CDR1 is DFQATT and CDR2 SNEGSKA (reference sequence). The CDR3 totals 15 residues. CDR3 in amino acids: CSARSESSYNSPLHF. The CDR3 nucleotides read TGCAGTGCTAGATCCGAGAGCTCCTATAATTCACCCCTCCACTTT.

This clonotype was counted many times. CDR3 DNA sequence: TGTGCCAGTCGACCGGGACTAGCCGAAACCGGGGAGCTGTTTTTT. Protein sequence: CASRPGLAETGELFF. The genes are TRBV19 and TRBJ2-2; 9 nucleotides line up with TRBD2. V gave up 8 bases and J gave up 5 bases; unmatched junction bases: 9. Germline V gene data show CDR1 as LNHDA and CDR2 as SQIVND (reference sequence). This CDR3 has 15 amino acids.

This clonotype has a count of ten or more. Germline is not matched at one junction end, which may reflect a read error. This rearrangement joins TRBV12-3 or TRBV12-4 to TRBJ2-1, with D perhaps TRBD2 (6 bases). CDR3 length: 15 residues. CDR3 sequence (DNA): TGTGCCAGCAGGTTAGCGGAGGTCCGTAAGGGTGAGCAGTTCTTC. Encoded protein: CASRLAEVRKGEQFF.

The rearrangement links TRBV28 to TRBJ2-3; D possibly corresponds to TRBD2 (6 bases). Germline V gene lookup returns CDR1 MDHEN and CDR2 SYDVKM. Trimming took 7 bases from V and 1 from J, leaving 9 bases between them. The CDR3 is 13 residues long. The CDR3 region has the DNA TGTGCCAGCATCTCGGGGGGCACAGATACGCAGTATTTT. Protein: CASISGGTDTQYF. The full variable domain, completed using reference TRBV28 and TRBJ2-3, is DVKVTQSSRYLVKRTGEKVFLECVQDMDHENMFWYRQDPGLGLRLIYFSYDVKMKEKGDIPEGYSVSREKKERFSLILESASTNQTSMYLCASISGGTDTQYFGPGTRLTVL.

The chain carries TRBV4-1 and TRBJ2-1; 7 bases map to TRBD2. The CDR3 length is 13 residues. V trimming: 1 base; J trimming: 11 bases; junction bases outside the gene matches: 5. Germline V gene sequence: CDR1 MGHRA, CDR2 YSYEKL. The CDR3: CASSQVGLTKQFF. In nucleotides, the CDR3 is TGCGCCAGCAGCCAAGTGGGACTAACCAAGCAGTTCTTC.

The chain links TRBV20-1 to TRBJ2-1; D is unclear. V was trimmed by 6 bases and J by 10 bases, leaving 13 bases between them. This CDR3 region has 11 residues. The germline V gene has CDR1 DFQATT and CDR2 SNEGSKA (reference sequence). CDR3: CSATETREQFF. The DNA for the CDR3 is TGCAGTGCCACCGAGACTCGGGAGCAGTTCTTC.

Written as DNA, the CDR3 is TGTGCCAGCAGTACCTCGTGGGGGCCCTACGAGCAGTACTTC. This encodes CASSTSWGPYEQYF. The chain links TRBV27 to TRBJ2-7, with a weak D call TRBD1 (6 bases). Trimming left V 5 bases short and J 2 bases short, with 13 bases between. This CDR3 comprises 14 residues. From germline, CDR1 is MNHEY and CDR2 SMNVEV (reference sequence).

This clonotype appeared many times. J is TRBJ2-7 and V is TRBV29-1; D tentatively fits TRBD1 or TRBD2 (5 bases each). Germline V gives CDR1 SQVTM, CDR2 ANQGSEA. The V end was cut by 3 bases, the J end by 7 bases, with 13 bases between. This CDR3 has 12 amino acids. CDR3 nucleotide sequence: TGCAGCGTTGATGCTGGGACCGATGAGCAGTACTTC. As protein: CSVDAGTDEQYF.

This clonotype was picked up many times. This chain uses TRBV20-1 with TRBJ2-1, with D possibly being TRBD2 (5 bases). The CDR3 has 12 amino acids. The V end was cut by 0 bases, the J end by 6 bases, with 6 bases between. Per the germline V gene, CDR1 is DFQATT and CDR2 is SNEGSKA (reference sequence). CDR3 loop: CSARDEGNEQFF. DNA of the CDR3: TGCAGTGCTAGAGATGAGGGCAATGAGCAGTTCTTC.

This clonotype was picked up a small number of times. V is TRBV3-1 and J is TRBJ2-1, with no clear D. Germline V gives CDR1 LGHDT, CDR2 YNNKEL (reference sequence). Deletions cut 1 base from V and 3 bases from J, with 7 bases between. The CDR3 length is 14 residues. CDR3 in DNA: TGTGCCAGCAGCCAAGGGATTTACTACAATGAGCAGTTCTTC. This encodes CASSQGIYYNEQFF.

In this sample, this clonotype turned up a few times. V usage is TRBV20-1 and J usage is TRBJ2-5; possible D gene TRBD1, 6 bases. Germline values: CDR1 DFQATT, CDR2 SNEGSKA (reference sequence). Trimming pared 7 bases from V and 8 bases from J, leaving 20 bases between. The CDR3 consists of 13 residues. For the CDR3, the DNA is TGCAGTGTAGGAGCCCGTTTTGGGGGCACCCAGTACTTC. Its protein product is CSVGARFGGTQYF.

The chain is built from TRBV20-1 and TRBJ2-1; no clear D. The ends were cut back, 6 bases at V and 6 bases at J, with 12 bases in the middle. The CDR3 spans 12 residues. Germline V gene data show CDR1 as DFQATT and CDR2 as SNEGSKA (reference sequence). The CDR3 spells CSAERLPNEQFF. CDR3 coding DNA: TGCAGTGCCGAACGGCTCCCCAATGAGCAGTTCTTC.

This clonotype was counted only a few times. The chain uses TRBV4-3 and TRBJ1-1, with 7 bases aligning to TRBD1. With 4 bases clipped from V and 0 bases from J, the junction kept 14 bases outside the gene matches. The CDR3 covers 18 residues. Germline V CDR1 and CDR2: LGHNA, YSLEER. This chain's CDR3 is CASSRGVGRGGMNTEAFF. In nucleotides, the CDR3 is TGCGCCAGCAGCCGAGGAGTCGGCAGGGGGGGAATGAACACTGAAGCTTTCTTT.